The 14 T cell receptor beta chains below were found in one sample sequenced in a study of beta chain features in type 1 diabetes. Sequenced material consisted of expressed TCRB transcripts (all of the isolated RNA was reverse transcribed). Sequencing used immunoSEQ multiplex PCR; TCRdb keeps in-frame clones, though not all of them. The sample has 620,000 or so clones; less than 20% are singletons. The specimen sequenced was naive CD4+ T cells from blood. The receptors here all came from a man aged 18 to 29 in good health.

The rearrangement joins TRBV4-3 to TRBJ2-7, with D unresolved. Trimming removed 0 bases from V and 3 bases from J, with 12 bases in between. The CDR3 has 15 residues. Germline V gene sequence: CDR1 LGHNA, CDR2 YSLEER. CDR3 coding DNA: TGCGCCAGCAGCCAAGAGTACCGAGACCTCTACGAGCAGTACTTC. Encoded protein: CASSQEYRDLYEQYF.

The V and J genes are TRBV10-3 and TRBJ2-7, with TRBD1 matching over 11 bases. The junction had 7 bases not matched to a gene; V was cut back by 9 bases and J by 3 bases. This CDR3 contains 14 residues. The germline V gene has CDR1 ENHRY and CDR2 SYGVKD. The CDR3 nucleotides are TGTGCCATAGCAACCGGGACAGGGGGCTACGAGCAGTACTTC. This encodes CAIATGTGGYEQYF.

This clone was seen only a few times. The J gene is TRBJ1-1, the V gene TRBV7-2; D gene ambiguous. The CDR3 is 14 residues long. The V gene lost 3 bases and the J gene lost 5 bases, with 13 bases spanning the gap. CDR1 is SGHTA and CDR2 is FQGNSA in the germline V gene. The DNA of the CDR3 is TGTGCCAGCAGCTTTATAATTCGTGGGACTGAAGCTTTCTTT. Its translation is CASSFIIRGTEAFF. The full variable domain, rest sourced from reference TRBV7-2 and TRBJ1-1, is GAGVSQSPSNKVTEKGKDVELRCDPISGHTALYWYRQSLGQGLEFLIYFQGNSAPDKSGLPSDRFSAERTGGSVSTLTIQRTQQEDSAVYLCASSFIIRGTEAFFGQGTRLTVV.

This clone turned up a few times. The chain couples TRBV13 to TRBJ2-4; 9 nucleotides match TRBD2. The CDR3 covers 17 residues. Trimming removed 5 bases from V and 2 bases from J; junction bases left unmatched: 10. Germline V gene lookup returns CDR1 PRHDT and CDR2 FYEKMQ (reference sequence). The CDR3 DNA sequence: TGTGCCAGCAGCCATTCCGGGACTAGCTTGTCCAAAAACATTCAGTACTTC. Amino acid sequence: CASSHSGTSLSKNIQYF.

The chain uses TRBV7-9 and TRBJ1-2; D ambiguous. Germline values: CDR1 SEHNR, CDR2 FQNEAQ (reference sequence). There are 16 residues in the CDR3. V was clipped by 1 base and J by 1 base, with 13 bases between them. The DNA of the CDR3 is TGTGCCAGCAGCTTAGGGGGAATTTGGAGTAACTATGGCTACACCTTC. Translated, it gives CASSLGGIWSNYGYTF.

This clone was detected only a few times. The chain employs TRBV5-1 and TRBJ2-5; no reliable D call. In germline, CDR1 is SGHRS, CDR2 YFSETQ. V was pared by 1 base and J by 3 bases, with 13 bases between. CDR3 length: 15 amino acids. The CDR3 loop is CASSLRASHEETQYF. The CDR3 coding sequence is TGCGCCAGCAGCTTGAGGGCTAGTCATGAAGAGACCCAGTACTTC.

This clone was found a few times. V usage is TRBV19 and J usage is TRBJ2-5; perhaps TRBD1 as D (5 bases). Trimming pared 11 bases from V and 4 bases from J, leaving 20 bases between. The germline V gene encodes CDR1 LNHDA and CDR2 SQIVND (reference sequence). CDR3 length: 14 residues. The CDR3 sequence is CALNPEAGRETQYF. In nucleotides, the CDR3 is TGTGCCCTTAATCCAGAGGCAGGGCGAGAGACCCAGTACTTC. Looking up the rest from reference TRBV19 and TRBJ2-5 gives the full variable domain: DGGITQSPKYLFRKEGQNVTLSCEQNLNHDAMYWYRQDPGQGLRLIYYSQIVNDFQKGDIAEGYSVSREKKESFPLTVTSAQKNPTAFYLCALNPEAGRETQYFGPGTRLLVL.

V and J are TRBV9 and TRBJ2-5; maybe TRBD1 (6 bases). CDR3 length: 14 amino acids. Trimming shortened V by 3 bases and J by 5 bases, and 14 bases separated the two germline ends. Germline V gene lookup returns CDR1 SGDLS and CDR2 YYNGEE. The CDR3 DNA follows: TGTGCCAGCAGCGACAGGGTACGAGGGGAGACCCAGTACTTC. Translated: CASSDRVRGETQYF.

V is TRBV6-5 and J is TRBJ1-2; a possible D gene is TRBD1 (6 bases). Trimming removed 10 bases from V and 3 bases from J, with 15 bases in between. Germline CDR1 is MNHEY and CDR2 is SVGAGI. The length of the CDR3 is 13 residues. The CDR3 spells CATTPRGHYGYTF. CDR3 bases: TGTGCCACGACACCTCGGGGGCACTATGGCTACACCTTC.

CDR3 bases: TGCAGCGTTGGGACAGGATGGATGAACACTGAAGCTTTCTTT. It is translated as CSVGTGWMNTEAFF. This sequence joins TRBV29-1 and TRBJ1-1; 7 nucleotides line up with TRBD1. The J segment lost 0 bases and the V segment lost 4 bases, leaving 5 bases of the junction unmatched. The CDR3 runs 14 residues. Germline V gene lookup returns CDR1 SQVTM and CDR2 ANQGSEA.

This clone occurred a few times. The chain joins TRBV20-1 to TRBJ2-7, with D hard to call. Germline V gene data show CDR1 as DFQATT and CDR2 as SNEGSKA (reference sequence). The CDR3 covers 11 residues. The V end was cut by 4 bases, the J end by 3 bases, with 7 bases between. The CDR3 is CSAIVRYEQYF. The CDR3 nucleotides are TGCAGTGCTATAGTACGCTACGAGCAGTACTTC.

The V and J genes are TRBV28 and TRBJ2-3; perhaps TRBD2 as D (6 bases). The CDR3 runs 14 residues. The V end lost 5 bases, the J end lost 5 bases, and 14 bases lay between the germline ends. The germline CDR1 and CDR2 sequences are MDHEN and SYDVKM. The CDR3: CASSLGGALDTQYF. CDR3 coding DNA: TGTGCCAGCAGTCTCGGGGGAGCTCTAGATACGCAGTATTTT.

The chain uses TRBV4-3 and TRBJ2-1, with D maybe TRBD1 (6 bases). Per the germline V gene, CDR1 is LGHNA and CDR2 is YSLEER. CDR3 length equals 13 residues. V gave up 1 base and J gave up 9 bases, with 10 bases separating them. This CDR3 is CASSQVGAVEQFF. Written as DNA, the CDR3 is TGCGCCAGCAGCCAAGTGGGGGCCGTTGAGCAGTTCTTC.

This chain connects TRBV4-3 to TRBJ1-2, with D unresolved. This CDR3 has 15 amino acids. With 0 bases removed from V and 7 bases from J, the gap between germline ends came to 15 bases. The germline gives CDR1 LGHNA, CDR2 YSLEER. The CDR3 region has the DNA TGCGCCAGCAGCCAAGAGGCGGGCAGCACAGCTGGCTACACCTTC. Amino acids: CASSQEAGSTAGYTF.